The clone carrying this T cell receptor (beta chain) has more than one count but fewer than ten. Its specificity is not known. The record originates from a study of T-cell reconstitution after alpha-beta-depleted transplantation in children. Study-wide points: Once a year had passed after transplant, T-cell counts and diversity came mostly from newly produced T cells.

V gave up 6 bases and J gave up 2 bases, with 14 bases separating them. Germline V lookup: CDR1 MNHEY, CDR2 SMNVEV (reference sequence). The CDR3 is 15 residues long. The authors prepared the TCRbeta library with unique molecular identifiers. TCRdb fed the PCR reads into MiXCR, producing one record per CDR3 protein. The profile covers hundreds of thousands of distinct CDR3 sequences, with 13% appearing a single time and 2.2% taken by the ten largest. Sequencing used PBMCs, mostly from graft donor cells, obtained 360 days after TCRalphabeta/CD19-depleted stem cell transplant. The receptor's source is a male patient younger than 18 who had a stem cell transplant for acute myeloid leukemia, so the T cells may come from the graft donor. The V call is TRBV27, the J call TRBJ1-5, with a tentative D call TRBD1 (5 bases). The CDR3 region is CASRSGQGRNQPQHF. Here the CDR3 DNA reads TGTGCCAGCAGATCGGGGCAGGGCCGCAATCAGCCCCAGCATTTT.